The 10 T cell receptor beta chains below were found in one sample sequenced in a study of Ad26.COV2.S vaccination and SARS-CoV-2 variants. The treatment: approximately 18 received Ad26.COV2.S at low or high dose, single or two shots; five or six received placebo; per-sample allocation not given. Day 63 after the first vaccine or placebo injection was the time point for sampling. Profiling relied on immunoSEQ multiplex PCR, and the TCRdb table lists in-frame clones only, not all of them. The sample has roughly 420,000 clones; nearly 90% are singletons. Sample: peripheral blood, taken in a trial of Ad26.COV2.S vaccine versus placebo. These receptors all stem from a person between 18 and 60 years old who received the Ad26.COV2.S COVID-19 vaccine or a placebo.

J is TRBJ1-4 and V is TRBV19, with 7 positions matching TRBD1. The trim removed 0 bases at V and 7 bases at J, leaving 8 bases unmatched. CDR3 length equals 16 residues. CDR1 and CDR2 (germline): LNHDA, SQIVND (reference sequence). CDR3 region: CASSIEGGRVPEKLFF. CDR3 sequence (DNA): TGTGCCAGTAGTATAGAAGGGGGCCGGGTCCCTGAAAAACTGTTTTTT.

The chain's CDR3 is CASSLKGLVVDTQYF. The CDR3 DNA reads as TGTGCCAGCAGCTTAAAGGGACTAGTGGTAGATACGCAGTATTTT. V and J are TRBV11-3 and TRBJ2-3, with 8 nucleotides matching TRBD2. Germline V CDR1 and CDR2: SGHNT, YENEEA. The CDR3 sequence is 15 residues long. Trimming removed 2 bases from V and 5 bases from J; junction bases left unmatched: 6. The full variable domain, rest sourced from reference TRBV11-3 and TRBJ2-3, is EAGVVQSPRYKIIEKKQPVAFWCNPISGHNTLYWYLQNLGQGPELLIRYENEEAVDDSQLPKDRFSAERLKGVDSTLKIQPAELGDSAVYLCASSLKGLVVDTQYFGPGTRLTVL.

The CDR3 coding sequence is TGTGCCAGCAGTGATTTCCGGCCGGGGGGCTTCGCAGATACGCAGTATTTT. Its translation: CASSDFRPGGFADTQYF. V gene TRBV25-1 combines with J gene TRBJ2-3, with D perhaps matching TRBD2 (7 bases). V was cut by 3 bases and J by 4 bases, with 20 bases left in between. Per germline, CDR1 MGHDK and CDR2 SYGVNS. This CDR3 has 17 residues. Based on the CDR3 plus reference TRBV25-1 and TRBJ2-3, the full variable domain is EADIYQTPRYLVIGTGKKITLECSQTMGHDKMYWYQQDPGMELHLIHYSYGVNSTEKGDLSSESTVSRIRTEHFPLTLESARPSHTSQYLCASSDFRPGGFADTQYFGPGTRLTVL.

The rearrangement links TRBV29-1 to TRBJ2-1; unclear D gene. The germline V gene encodes CDR1 SQVTM and CDR2 ANQGSEA. Trimming removed 1 base from V and 9 bases from J, with 1 base in between. This CDR3 is 9 amino acids long. The CDR3 protein is CSVEVEQFF. For the CDR3, the DNA is TGCAGCGTTGAAGTTGAGCAGTTCTTC.

This chain links TRBV10-3 with TRBJ2-3; 9 nucleotides agree with TRBD2. Trimming removed 0 bases from V and 3 bases from J; junction bases left unmatched: 19. Germline V lookup: CDR1 ENHRY, CDR2 SYGVKD. This CDR3 is built from 21 residues. The CDR3 DNA is TGTGCCATCAGTGAGTCTTCTGCGGGTCGAGTTGCGGGAGGGTCGACAGATACGCAGTATTTT. Translation gives CAISESSAGRVAGGSTDTQYF.

This clone was seen a few times. The chain has TRBV7-9 and TRBJ1-2; D unclear. The CDR3 consists of 12 residues. The germline V gene has CDR1 SEHNR and CDR2 FQNEAQ (reference sequence). With 2 bases removed from V and 3 bases from J, the gap between germline ends came to 4 bases. The CDR3 loop is CASSLFDYGYTF. The CDR3 nucleotides are TGTGCCAGCAGCTTATTTGACTATGGCTACACCTTC.

The J gene is TRBJ2-2, the V gene TRBV28; D possibly uses TRBD1 or TRBD2 (6 bases each). Between the trimmed V and J ends, which lost 6 bases and 7 bases, there was a span of 18 bases. CDR1 MDHEN and CDR2 SYDVKM come from the germline V gene. The CDR3 loop spans 15 amino acids. CDR3: CASSRPPGAGGELFF. The CDR3 coding sequence is TGTGCCAGCAGCCGTCCCCCGGGGGCCGGCGGGGAGCTGTTTTTT. The variable domain in full, completed from reference TRBV28 and TRBJ2-2, reads DVKVTQSSRYLVKRTGEKVFLECVQDMDHENMFWYRQDPGLGLRLIYFSYDVKMKEKGDIPEGYSVSREKKERFSLILESASTNQTSMYLCASSRPPGAGGELFFGEGSRLTVL.

There are a few counts of this clone. The chain employs TRBV6-5 and TRBJ1-1, with 11 bases that match TRBD1. CDR3 length: 15 residues. The V segment lost 5 bases and the J segment 8 bases; nucleotides outside the gene matches: 10. CDR1 and CDR2 from the germline V gene are MNHEY and SVGAGI. The CDR3 here is CASSPRTGGPLEAFF. In DNA, the CDR3 is TGTGCCAGCAGTCCCAGGACAGGGGGCCCACTCGAAGCTTTCTTT.

The chain is built from TRBV2 and TRBJ2-5, with a weak D call TRBD2 (6 bases). This CDR3 region has 14 residues. Germline V gene data show CDR1 as SNHLY and CDR2 as FYNNEI. V was cut by 6 bases and J by 3 bases, with 14 bases left in between. CDR3 amino acids: CASSTAGTKETQYF. In DNA form, the CDR3 reads TGTGCCAGCAGCACCGCGGGAACGAAAGAGACCCAGTACTTC.

This clone has more than one count but fewer than ten. The chain combines TRBV5-4 with TRBJ1-6; D uncertain. Germline V gives CDR1 SGHNT, CDR2 YYREEE (reference sequence). The CDR3 totals 15 residues. Trimming took 1 base from V and 9 from J, leaving 14 bases between them. The CDR3 loop is CASSLSWARGSPLHF. The CDR3 DNA reads as TGTGCCAGCAGCTTGAGTTGGGCGCGGGGTTCACCCCTCCACTTT.